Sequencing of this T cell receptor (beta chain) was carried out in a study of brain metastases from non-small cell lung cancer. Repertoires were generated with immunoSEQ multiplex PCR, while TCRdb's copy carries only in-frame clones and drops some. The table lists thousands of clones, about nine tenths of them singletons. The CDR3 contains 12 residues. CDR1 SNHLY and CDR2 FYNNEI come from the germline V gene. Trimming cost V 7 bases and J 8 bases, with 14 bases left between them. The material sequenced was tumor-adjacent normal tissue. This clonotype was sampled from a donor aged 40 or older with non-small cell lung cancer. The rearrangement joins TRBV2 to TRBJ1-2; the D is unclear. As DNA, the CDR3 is TGTGCCAGCACCGAGGGAGGTAGGGGCTACACCTTC. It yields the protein CASTEGGRGYTF.